One and the same sample provided the 27 T cell receptor beta chains below, sequenced in a study of low-dose radiotherapy and immunotherapy resistance in tumors. First-strand cDNA used TRAV- and TRBV-specific primers, covering alpha and beta chains. The PCR that amplified TCRs ran for 15 to 25 cycles, relying on a constant-region primer and a V-primer adapter. TCRdb fed the reads into MiXCR, producing one record per CDR3 protein. The repertoire holds around 20,000 distinct CDR3 sequences, with approximately 79% as singletons. These receptors were collected from a human donor with advanced metastatic prostate, ovarian, gallbladder or colorectal cancer (not recorded which). This table probably holds off-target reads from a library built for another chain.

The chain couples TRBV6-2 or TRBV6-3 to TRBJ1-5; possibly TRBD1 for D (5 bases). This CDR3 has 18 residues. Per germline, CDR1 MNHEY and CDR2 SVGEGT. Trimming took off 4 bases at V and 2 bases at J, with 21 bases between the two ends. Here the CDR3 reads CASSLSSPGAIGNQPQHF. CDR3 sequence (DNA): TGTGCCAGCAGTTTAAGTTCGCCCGGGGCGATTGGCAATCAGCCCCAGCATTTT.

This clonotype occurred a few times. The rearrangement joins TRBV20-1 to TRBJ1-4, with no clear D. In germline, CDR1 is DFQATT, CDR2 SNEGSKA (reference sequence). The CDR3 sequence is 14 residues long. Trimming removed 0 bases from V and 1 base from J, with 6 bases in between. In DNA, the CDR3 is TGCAGTGCTAGAGAGAGCGAAACTAATGAAAAACTGTTTTTT. This sequence encodes CSARESETNEKLFF.

V is TRBV28 and J is TRBJ2-1, with a possible D match to TRBD2 (6 bases). CDR3 size: 13 residues. Germline assignment: CDR1 MDHEN and CDR2 SYDVKM. Trimming pared 5 bases from V and 8 bases from J, leaving 13 bases between. The CDR3 DNA follows: TGTGCCAGCAGTCCCCCGGGGGTCTATGAGCAGTTCTTC. Protein: CASSPPGVYEQFF.

The chain recombines TRBV7-8 with TRBJ2-7; 12 bases match TRBD2. The CDR3 extends over 16 amino acids. V lost 5 bases, J lost 5 bases, and 10 bases stayed unmatched. Germline CDR1 is SGHVS and CDR2 is FQNEAQ. CDR3 nucleotide sequence: TGTGCCAGCAGCACCACTAGCGGGGGGCCCGGGGACGAGCAGTACTTC. It encodes CASSTTSGGPGDEQYF. The full variable domain, completed using reference TRBV7-8 and TRBJ2-7, is GAGVSQSPRYKVAKRGQDVALRCDPISGHVSLFWYQQALGQGPEFLTYFQNEAQLDKSGLPSDRFFAERPEGSVSTLKIQRTQQEDSAVYLCASSTTSGGPGDEQYFGPGTRLTVT.

The genes are TRBV19 and TRBJ2-2, with D possibly TRBD2 on 5 matching bases. The CDR3 extends over 11 amino acids. V lost 8 bases to trimming and J lost 9 bases, with 10 bases between them. Germline CDR1 reads LNHDA; CDR2 reads SQIVND (reference sequence). The CDR3 coding sequence is TGTGCCAGTCGGTGGGAGTGGGAGCTGTTTTTT. This sequence encodes CASRWEWELFF.

This chain uses TRBV5-1 with TRBJ2-2; 7 bases are shared with TRBD1. Germline V lookup: CDR1 SGHRS, CDR2 YFSETQ. The CDR3 consists of 14 residues. V lost 5 bases, J lost 0 bases, and 1 base stayed unmatched. This CDR3 is CASRGQANTGELFF. CDR3 coding DNA: TGCGCCAGCAGAGGACAGGCGAACACCGGGGAGCTGTTTTTT.

This sequence joins TRBV5-1 and TRBJ2-2; maybe TRBD1 (5 bases). V lost 1 base, J lost 3 bases, and 13 bases lay in between. Germline V gives CDR1 SGHRS, CDR2 YFSETQ. CDR3 length: 16 amino acids. The CDR3 loop reads CASSLIQLGDTGELFF. The CDR3 DNA sequence: TGCGCCAGCAGCTTGATCCAGCTAGGGGACACCGGGGAGCTGTTTTTT. Together with reference TRBV5-1 and TRBJ2-2, the CDR3 gives the full variable domain: KAGVTQTPRYLIKTRGQQVTLSCSPISGHRSVSWYQQTPGQGLQFLFEYFSETQRNKGNFPGRFSGRQFSNSRSEMNVSTLELGDSALYLCASSLIQLGDTGELFFGEGSRLTVL.

The V gene is TRBV3-1, the J gene TRBJ2-7; D is unclear. The germline V gene encodes CDR1 LGHDT and CDR2 YNNKEL (reference sequence). This CDR3 comprises 11 residues. Trimming cost V 1 base and J 5 bases, with 3 bases left between them. The CDR3 DNA is TGTGCCAGCAGCCAAGTTAACGAGCAGTACTTC. Translated, it gives CASSQVNEQYF.

The gene calls are TRBV10-1 and TRBJ2-1; 7 bases fit TRBD1. Germline V gives CDR1 WNHNN, CDR2 SYGVQD (reference sequence). The CDR3 totals 16 residues. J gave up 4 bases and V 4 bases, and 10 bases lay outside the gene matches. Written as DNA, the CDR3 is TGCGCCAGCAGTGGGATTGGGACAGATACGTACAATGAGCAGTTCTTC. This codes for CASSGIGTDTYNEQFF.

V is TRBV28 and J is TRBJ1-1, with D unclear. There are 13 residues in the CDR3. The V end was cut by 4 bases, the J end by 4 bases, with 10 bases between. Germline V gives CDR1 MDHEN, CDR2 SYDVKM. Here the CDR3 DNA reads TGTGCCAGCAGTTCCCGGGTTGGCACTGAAGCTTTCTTT. Translated, it gives CASSSRVGTEAFF.

This clonotype was recorded a few times. The chain uses TRBV28 and TRBJ1-2; no clear D gene. The CDR3 loop spans 14 amino acids. The germline V gene has CDR1 MDHEN and CDR2 SYDVKM. V was trimmed by 3 bases and J by 6 bases, leaving 14 bases between them. CDR3 nucleotide sequence: TGTGCCAGCAGTTTCAGTCGGCCTTGGAATGGCTACACCTTC. Translation: CASSFSRPWNGYTF.

This sequence joins TRBV6-5 and TRBJ2-1; 10 bases line up with TRBD1. Per germline, CDR1 MNHEY and CDR2 SVGAGI. The CDR3 totals 15 residues. Trimming at V came to 6 bases and at J to 7 bases, leaving 9 bases not matched to a gene. CDR3 sequence reads: CASSPRDRGSNEQFF. As DNA, the CDR3 is TGTGCCAGCAGCCCAAGGGACAGGGGAAGTAATGAGCAGTTCTTC.

The chain has TRBV4-3 and TRBJ2-5; TRBD2 aligns across 10 bases. The CDR3 totals 18 residues. CDR1 is LGHNA, CDR2 YSLEER, per germline. The J segment lost 4 bases and the V segment lost 4 bases, leaving 15 bases of the junction unmatched. CDR3 loop: CASSPGASGSLSGETQYF. CDR3 DNA: TGCGCCAGCAGCCCAGGAGCTAGCGGGAGTCTGAGTGGAGAGACCCAGTACTTC.

V and J are TRBV5-5 and TRBJ1-6, with TRBD1 identical over 12 bases. The CDR3 spans 19 residues. CDR1 is SGHKS and CDR2 is YYEKEE in the germline V gene (reference sequence). The trim removed 7 bases at V and 0 bases at J, leaving 11 bases unmatched. The CDR3 spells CASYLRDRGPSSYNSPLHF. In DNA form, the CDR3 reads TGTGCCAGCTACCTCCGGGACAGGGGGCCGAGCTCCTATAATTCACCCCTCCACTTT.

The V gene is TRBV6-8, the J gene TRBJ2-3; 10 positions agree with TRBD1. Losses at the gene ends were 5 bases for V and 5 bases for J; bases not matched to a gene: 10. The CDR3 runs to 16 residues. Germline-derived CDR1 and CDR2 are MNHGY and SAAAGT. The CDR3 loop reads CASSTLGQGSGDTQYF. DNA of the CDR3: TGTGCCAGCAGTACTTTGGGACAGGGGTCTGGAGATACGCAGTATTTT.

In this sample, this clonotype turned up a few times. CDR3 coding DNA: TGTGCCAGCAGCTCCGCTTCCCGGACCCTAAATACGTATGGCTACACCTTC. It is translated as CASSSASRTLNTYGYTF. The chain combines TRBV5-4 with TRBJ1-2; D is unresolved. V shed 3 bases and J shed 5 bases, with 23 bases lying between them. The V gene's germline CDR1 is SGHNT and CDR2 YYREEE (reference sequence). This CDR3 region has 17 residues. The full variable domain, its missing parts supplied by reference TRBV5-4 and TRBJ1-2, is ETGVTQSPTHLIKTRGQQVTLRCSSQSGHNTVSWYQQALGQGPQFIFQYYREEENGRGNFPPRFSGLQFPNYSSELNVNALELDDSALYLCASSSASRTLNTYGYTFGSGTRLTVV.

The chain joins TRBV2 to TRBJ2-1; 7 positions match TRBD2. The germline CDR1 and CDR2 sequences are SNHLY and FYNNEI. The V and J ends lost 10 bases and 0 bases, in that order; junction bases with no gene match: 6. CDR3 length: 14 residues. CDR3 protein: CATLADRSYNEQFF. As DNA, the CDR3 is TGTGCCACCCTAGCGGATCGCTCCTACAATGAGCAGTTCTTC.

This clonotype turned up a few times. The rearrangement uses TRBV5-1 and TRBJ2-1, with 11 bases fitting TRBD2. The germline V gene has CDR1 SGHRS and CDR2 YFSETQ. CDR3 length: 15 amino acids. V was pared by 6 bases and J by 3 bases, with 5 bases of the junction left unmatched. The CDR3 DNA reads TGCGCCAGCAAACTGACTAGCGGGATCTACAATGAGCAGTTCTTC. It encodes CASKLTSGIYNEQFF.

J is TRBJ2-1 and V is TRBV6-2 or TRBV6-3; D is unresolved. Trimming removed 2 bases at V and 6 bases at J, with 2 bases between. Germline V CDR1 and CDR2: MNHEY, SVGEGT. This CDR3 contains 11 residues. CDR3 loop: CASSYGNEQFF. The CDR3 region has the DNA TGTGCCAGCAGTTACGGCAATGAGCAGTTCTTC.

The chain employs TRBV6-6 and TRBJ2-7, with 10 bases lining up with TRBD2. This CDR3 comprises 14 residues. V lost 4 bases and J lost 3; bases outside the gene matches: 3. Germline assignment: CDR1 MNHNY and CDR2 SVGAGI (reference sequence). The CDR3 region has the DNA TGTGCCAGCAGTTCTAGCGGGGGCTTCTACGAGCAGTACTTC. It is translated as CASSSSGGFYEQYF.

This chain uses TRBV4-2 with TRBJ2-3, with 14 bases identical to TRBD2. V lost 0 bases, J lost 1 base, and 3 bases stayed unmatched. The CDR3 totals 18 residues. From germline, CDR1 is LGHNA and CDR2 YNFKEQ. The CDR3 protein is CASSQEGLAGVGTDTQYF. The CDR3 DNA reads TGTGCCAGCAGCCAAGAGGGACTAGCGGGAGTCGGCACAGATACGCAGTATTTT.

The chain couples TRBV5-1 to TRBJ1-1; 9 nucleotides agree with TRBD1. The CDR3 has 16 amino acids. The V gene's germline CDR1 is SGHRS and CDR2 YFSETQ. J was trimmed by 5 bases and V by 4 bases; bases with no gene match: 12. CDR3 bases: TGCGCCAGCAGCACTCGACAGGGGGGAAGTAATACTGAAGCTTTCTTT. This sequence encodes CASSTRQGGSNTEAFF.

The chain couples TRBV18 to TRBJ2-3; TRBD1 is a possible D gene (6 bases). The CDR3 is 14 amino acids. Germline CDR1 KGHSH, CDR2 LQKENI. V dropped 3 bases and J dropped 6 bases, with 13 bases sitting between them. CDR3 protein: CASSPSRGTDTQYF. The CDR3 region has the DNA TGTGCCAGCTCACCCAGCAGGGGAACGGATACGCAGTATTTT.

The sample holds a few counts of this clonotype. The V gene is TRBV6-5, the J gene TRBJ1-2; D possibly corresponds to TRBD1 (5 bases). Germline V gene sequence: CDR1 MNHEY, CDR2 SVGAGI. The CDR3 contains 14 residues. The V end was cut by 5 bases, the J end by 4 bases, with 14 bases between. The CDR3 region has the DNA TGTGCCAGCAGTCTAGGGGCGAGCGCCTATGGCTACACCTTC. This gives the protein CASSLGASAYGYTF.

CDR3 region: CSVSRSSRNNEQFF. The CDR3 coding sequence is TGCAGCGTTTCCAGGTCTAGCAGGAACAATGAGCAGTTCTTC. The chain couples TRBV29-1 to TRBJ2-1; maybe TRBD2 (5 bases). V was cut by 5 bases and J by 5 bases, with 16 bases left in between. The germline V gene encodes CDR1 SQVTM and CDR2 ANQGSEA. The CDR3 length is 14 residues.

The rearrangement joins TRBV20-1 to TRBJ2-3, with a possible D match to TRBD1 (5 bases). The V end was cut by 2 bases, the J end by 9 bases, with 15 bases between. The germline gives CDR1 DFQATT, CDR2 SNEGSKA (reference sequence). This CDR3 is 13 amino acids long. The CDR3 DNA reads as TGCAGTGCTAGATCCCAGGGCCCCCCCACGCAGTATTTT. Amino acids: CSARSQGPPTQYF.

This sequence joins TRBV9 and TRBJ2-3; 7 positions agree with TRBD2. V gave up 3 bases and J gave up 2 bases; unmatched junction bases: 6. The V gene's germline CDR1 is SGDLS and CDR2 YYNGEE. This CDR3 has 15 amino acids. CDR3 amino acids: CASSASGRNTDTQYF. CDR3 DNA: TGTGCCAGCAGCGCTAGCGGACGGAACACAGATACGCAGTATTTT.